This T cell receptor (beta chain) was recorded in a study of vaccination and CD4 T cells after COVID-19. Study summary: The authors exposed cells to overlapping spike peptides derived from SARS-CoV-2, HCoV-NL63, HCoV-OC43 and HCoV-229E.

Study results and limitations: Convalescent patients gained a median approximately 90% of their reactive clones only post-vaccination.

The study sequenced cultured CD4+ T cell DNA using the Oncomine TCR Beta short-read assay. TCRdb called the PCR reads again in MiXCR, with one record for every CDR3 protein. The data contain approximately 13,000 distinct CDR3 sequences, roughly 73% of them seen just once; the ten biggest clones take up more than 25%. The CDR3 sequence is 14 residues long. Germline V gene data show CDR1 as KGHSH and CDR2 as LQKENI. V was clipped by 3 bases and J by 0 bases, with 9 bases between them. Treatment meaning: approximately nine-day PBMC culture with coronavirus spike peptide pools or control peptides (ViraFEST assay). Of note for this clonotype: Its antigen is not known.

Material for sequencing was CD4+ T cells from blood, cultured in vitro. This clonotype was obtained from a human donor who had recovered from COVID-19. V and J are TRBV18 and TRBJ2-7; the D is unclear. CDR3 in amino acids: CASSPGHSSYEQYF. The CDR3 bases are TGTGCCAGCTCACCGGGCCACAGCTCCTACGAGCAGTACTTC.